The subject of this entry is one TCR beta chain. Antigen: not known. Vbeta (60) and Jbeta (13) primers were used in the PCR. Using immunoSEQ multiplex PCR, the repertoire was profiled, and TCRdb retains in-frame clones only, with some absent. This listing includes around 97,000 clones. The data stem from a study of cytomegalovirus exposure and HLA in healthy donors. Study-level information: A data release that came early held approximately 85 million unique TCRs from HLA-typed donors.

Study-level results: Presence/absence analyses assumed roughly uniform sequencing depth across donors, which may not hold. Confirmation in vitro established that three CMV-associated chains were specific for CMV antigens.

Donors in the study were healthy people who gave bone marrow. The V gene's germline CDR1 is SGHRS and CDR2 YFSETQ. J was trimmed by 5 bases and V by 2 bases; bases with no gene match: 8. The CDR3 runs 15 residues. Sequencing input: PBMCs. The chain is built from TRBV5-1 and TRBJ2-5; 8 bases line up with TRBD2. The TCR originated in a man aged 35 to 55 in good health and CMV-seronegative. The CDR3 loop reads CASSLQRGPGETQYF. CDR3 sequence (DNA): TGCGCCAGCAGCTTACAGCGGGGGCCCGGGGAGACCCAGTACTTC. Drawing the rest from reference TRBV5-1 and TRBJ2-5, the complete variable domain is KAGVTQTPRYLIKTRGQQVTLSCSPISGHRSVSWYQQTPGQGLQFLFEYFSETQRNKGNFPGRFSGRQFSNSRSEMNVSTLELGDSALYLCASSLQRGPGETQYFGPGTRLLVL.